The TCR beta chain described here comes from a study of OX40 agonist ivuxolimab in advanced cancers. TCRdb's copy holds only in-frame clones and misses some; the assay was immunoSEQ multiplex PCR. Counted here are fewer than 55,000 clones, 65% to 85% occurring once; the ten biggest clones make up roughly 12%. The V gene's germline CDR1 is SGHTA and CDR2 FQGTGA. This CDR3 spans 14 amino acids. The ends were cut back, 11 bases at V and 3 bases at J, with 17 bases in the middle. The chain couples TRBV7-3 to TRBJ1-5; no clear D. The material was CD4+ or CD8+ T cells sorted from blood, obtained in a trial of the OX40 agonist ivuxolimab. The receptor was isolated from an adult with an advanced solid tumor such as melanoma, head and neck, liver or kidney cancer. The CDR3 nucleotides are TGTGCCCCCCAGGCCGGACGGATCAATCAGCCCCAGCATTTT. Encoded protein: CAPQAGRINQPQHF. Full variable domain (remainder filled in from reference TRBV7-3 and TRBJ1-5): GAGVSQTPSNKVTEKGKYVELRCDPISGHTALYWYRQSLGQGPEFLIYFQGTGAADDSGLPNDRFFAVRPEGSVSTLKIQRTERGDSAVYLCAPQAGRINQPQHFGDGTRLSIL.